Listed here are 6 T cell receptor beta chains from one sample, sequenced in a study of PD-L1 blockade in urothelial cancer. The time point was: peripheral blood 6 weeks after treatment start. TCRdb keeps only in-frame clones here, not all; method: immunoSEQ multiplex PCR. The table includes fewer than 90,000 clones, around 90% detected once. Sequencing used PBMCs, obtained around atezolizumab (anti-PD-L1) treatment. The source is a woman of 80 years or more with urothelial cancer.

The CDR3 spells CASILRGAGDNEQFF. In DNA form, the CDR3 reads TGTGCCAGCATCCTTAGGGGGGCGGGGGACAATGAGCAGTTCTTC. The J gene is TRBJ2-1, the V gene TRBV28, with a weak D call TRBD2 (7 bases). The CDR3 totals 15 residues. Germline CDR1 and CDR2: MDHEN and SYDVKM. V dropped 7 bases and J dropped 5 bases, with 18 bases sitting between them.

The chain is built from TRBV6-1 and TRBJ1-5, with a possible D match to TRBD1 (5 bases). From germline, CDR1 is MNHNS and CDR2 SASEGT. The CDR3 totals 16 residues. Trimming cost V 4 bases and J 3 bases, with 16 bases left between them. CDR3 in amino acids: CASSAGRGANNQPQHF. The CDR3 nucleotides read TGTGCCAGCAGTGCAGGGAGGGGCGCTAACAATCAGCCCCAGCATTTT.

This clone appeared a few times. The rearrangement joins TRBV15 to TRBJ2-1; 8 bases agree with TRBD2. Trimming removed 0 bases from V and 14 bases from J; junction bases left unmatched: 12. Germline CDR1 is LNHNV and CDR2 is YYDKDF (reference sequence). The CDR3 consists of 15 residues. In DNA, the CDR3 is TGTGCCACCAGCAGAGACATAGCGGGAATGGTTGTGGAGTTCTTC. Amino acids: CATSRDIAGMVVEFF.

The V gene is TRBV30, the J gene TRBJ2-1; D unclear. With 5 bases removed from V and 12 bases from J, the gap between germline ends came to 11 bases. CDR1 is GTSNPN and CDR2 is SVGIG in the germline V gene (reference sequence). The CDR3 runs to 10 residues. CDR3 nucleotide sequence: TGTGCCTGGGGCGGTTTGGCGCAGTTCTTC. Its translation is CAWGGLAQFF.

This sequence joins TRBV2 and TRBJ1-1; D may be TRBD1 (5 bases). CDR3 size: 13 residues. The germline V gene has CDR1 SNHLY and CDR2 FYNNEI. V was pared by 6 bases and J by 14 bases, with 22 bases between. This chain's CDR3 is CASSAVIGGGSFF. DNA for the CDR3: TGTGCCAGCAGCGCGGTCATTGGGGGAGGGTCGTTCTTT. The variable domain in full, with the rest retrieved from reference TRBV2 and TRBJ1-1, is EPEVTQTPSHQVTQMGQEVILRCVPISNHLYFYWYRQILGQKVEFLVSFYNNEISEKSEIFDDQFSVERPDGSNFTLKIRSTKLEDSAMYFCASSAVIGGGSFFGQGTRLTVV.

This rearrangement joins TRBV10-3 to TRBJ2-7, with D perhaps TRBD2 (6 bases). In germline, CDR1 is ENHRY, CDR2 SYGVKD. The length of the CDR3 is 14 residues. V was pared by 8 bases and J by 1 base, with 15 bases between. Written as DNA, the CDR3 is TGTGCCATCCGGGCGGGGCAATTATCCTACGAGCAGTACTTC. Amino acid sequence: CAIRAGQLSYEQYF.